This T cell receptor beta chain was observed in a study of blood T cells in healthy people across ages (dated by TCRdb to about 2015). For the study in its entirety: In model experiments, roughly one uniquely barcoded TCR beta cDNA molecule per two T cells was captured by template switching. To track age-related changes in TCR beta repertoire diversity, the study relied on deep sequencing normalized with unique cDNA molecular identifiers. The donors were divided into four age groups: young (average around 16 years), middle-aged (about 39), aged (roughly 60) and long-lived (82). The study analyzed two additional independent replicas of 1 million unique cDNA reads from the same blood draw for two donors, one aged 18 to 30 and one aged 80 or older.

Study-wide findings and limitations: Compared with the aged group, the long-lived group had more naive CD4+ T cells, fewer expanded clones and increased TCR diversity, suggesting age selection. Because the CMV infection status of the donors was unknown, age-related changes in expanded clonotypes may potentially have been confounded. The percentage of naive T cells measured by flow cytometry correlated strongly with observed TCR beta diversity. Conclusive comparison of naive and antigen-experienced compartments was prevented by the profiling of bulk unsorted PBMCs. Estimates of total diversity based on one million sequenced T cells were considered lower bounds and underestimates. Observed TCR beta diversity per million T cells fell roughly linearly with age, and a significant reduction was already apparent by age around 40.

As concerns this clonotype: Its antigen specificity is not known. No clone much larger than this one lies a single base away; base qualities are absent.

The 39 donors, aged 6 to 90 years, were systemically healthy Caucasian individuals from Russia. Around 10 milliliters of peripheral blood were collected from each donor into EDTA-treated Vacutainer tubes. Ficoll-Paque density-gradient centrifugation was used to isolate PBMCs, with at least 6.5 million obtained per sample. Total RNA, at least 5 micrograms per sample, was extracted from PBMCs with Trizol reagent. The percentages of naive CD45RAhigh/CD27high T cells were determined by flow cytometry on a PBMC aliquot from every donor. The protocol used for the library was 5' RACE. Instrument on record: Illumina HiSeq 2500. A second roughly 6 to 12 cycle PCR used a sample-barcoded 5' primer and a J-beta primer mix. A template-switch 5' adaptor carrying 12 random nucleotides introduced a unique molecular identifier onto each TCR beta cDNA molecule. At least 2.5 million CDR3-containing paired-end reads were obtained from each sample. The Mint cDNA synthesis kit, primed by a TRBC-specific oligonucleotide, was used to synthesize first-strand cDNA from all RNA. Following uracil-DNA glycosylase treatment, a first 18-cycle PCR with universal primers M1SS and BC2_uni_R was performed on all cDNA. Processing in the source paper ran as follows. Normalization of each sample was performed by random selection of 1 million high-quality reads, each carrying a distinct molecular identifier. Instead of being binned into consensus sequences, reads with shared molecular identifiers were discarded. CDR3 identification, clonotype clustering and error correction used MiTCR with a Q25 quality threshold and the strictest error-elimination algorithm. A nonparametric unseen species model using Euler transformation provided a lower-bound estimate of total TCR beta diversity. Using fastp at Q25 and MiXCR, TCRdb reprocessed the public reads and kept productive beta chains. Entries that share a CDR3 protein sequence are merged under the most common genes and DNA. TCRdb's processing, not the authors' own work, is the source of the V and J calls. A total of some 760,000 distinct CDR3 sequences appear in this sample, roughly 25% of them only once. 9.4% of the sample goes to the ten largest clones.

These data are also associated with another study on T cells of mothers and their children. The second publication reports: Nine systemically healthy Caucasian individuals served as donors, namely three mothers together with their six children. cDNA synthesis used all of the extracted RNA, with approximately 1.6 ug of RNA in each 15 ul reaction. In the second PCR, the M1S primer added sample barcodes and 2-4 random nucleotides. Each mother yielded over 9.5 million TCR beta CDR3 reads and each child a few million reads. TCR recombination output is similarly shaped by thymic selection in related and unrelated pairs, with a minor effect exerted by inherited differences. Normalized repertoire overlap was always found to be slightly, but never significantly, higher in related mother-child pairs than in unrelated mother-child pairs. No persistent microchimeric T cell clones were detected, at a sensitivity of 90 to 100 clones per million clonotypes. Deep NGS was used in the study to compare the TCR beta repertoires of mothers and children and to look for features that separate related mother-child pairs from unrelated individuals. The mean age was 40 +/- 4 years for the mothers and about 10 +/- 4 years for the children. After adapter ligation was performed with NEBNext reagents, the libraries were sequenced on an Illumina HiSeq 2000 with 100+100 nt paired-end reads. Mother and child libraries were prepared a month apart and sequenced in separate runs to prevent cross-contamination. Between roughly 500,000 and 2,300,000 distinct TCR beta clonotypes were identified per donor. Naive TCR beta clonotypes were estimated from low-frequency clonotypes matched to each donor's FACS-determined naive share, without sorting.

This clonotype was obtained from a boy under 18 in good health. The sample comprised blood.

The bases read TGCGCCAGCAGCGGAGGAGGGGGCTTAAATGAGCAGTTCTTC. Its protein product is CASSGGGGLNEQFF. The rearranged chain carries TRBV5-1 and TRBJ2-5; the D gene is perhaps TRBD1, from 7 matching bases. The J call may be incorrect, as the DNA end agrees better with TRBJ2-1. The CDR3 runs 14 residues from the cysteine to the phenylalanine. Of all the DNA, just the CDR3 is kept, 42 bases in frame from base 1. From a lookup of the germline V gene, CDR1 and CDR2 are SGHRS and YFSETQ.